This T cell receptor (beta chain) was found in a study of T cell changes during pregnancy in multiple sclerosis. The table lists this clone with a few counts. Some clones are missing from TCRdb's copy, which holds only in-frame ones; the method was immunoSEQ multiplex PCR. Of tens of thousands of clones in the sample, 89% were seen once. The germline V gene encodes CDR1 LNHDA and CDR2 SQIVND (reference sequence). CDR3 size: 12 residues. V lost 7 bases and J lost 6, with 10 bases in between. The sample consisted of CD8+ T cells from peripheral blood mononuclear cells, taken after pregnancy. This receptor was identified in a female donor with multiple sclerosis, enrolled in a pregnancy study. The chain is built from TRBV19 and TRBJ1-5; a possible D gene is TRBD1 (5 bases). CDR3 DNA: TGTGCCAGTACAGGGCAAGGTCAGCCCCAGCATTTT. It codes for CASTGQGQPQHF. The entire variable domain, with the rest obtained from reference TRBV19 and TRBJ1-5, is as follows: DGGITQSPKYLFRKEGQNVTLSCEQNLNHDAMYWYRQDPGQGLRLIYYSQIVNDFQKGDIAEGYSVSREKKESFPLTVTSAQKNPTAFYLCASTGQGQPQHFGDGTRLSIL.